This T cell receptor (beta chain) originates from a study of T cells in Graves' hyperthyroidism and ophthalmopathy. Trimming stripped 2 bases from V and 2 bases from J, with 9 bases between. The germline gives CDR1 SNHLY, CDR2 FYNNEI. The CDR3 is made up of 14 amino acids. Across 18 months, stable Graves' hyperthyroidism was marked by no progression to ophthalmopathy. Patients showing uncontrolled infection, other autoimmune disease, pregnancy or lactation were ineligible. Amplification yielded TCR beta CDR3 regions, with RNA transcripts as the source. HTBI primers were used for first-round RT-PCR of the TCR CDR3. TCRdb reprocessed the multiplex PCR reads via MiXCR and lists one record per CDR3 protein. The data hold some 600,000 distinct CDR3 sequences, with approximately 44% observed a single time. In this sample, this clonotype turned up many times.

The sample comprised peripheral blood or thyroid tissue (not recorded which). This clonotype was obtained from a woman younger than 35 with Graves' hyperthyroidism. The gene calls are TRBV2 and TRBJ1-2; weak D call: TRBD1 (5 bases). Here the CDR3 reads CASSEFGGNYGYTF. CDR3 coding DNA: TGTGCCAGCAGTGAATTCGGGGGGAACTATGGCTACACCTTC. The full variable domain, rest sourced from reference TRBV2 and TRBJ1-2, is EPEVTQTPSHQVTQMGQEVILRCVPISNHLYFYWYRQILGQKVEFLVSFYNNEISEKSEIFDDQFSVERPDGSNFTLKIRSTKLEDSAMYFCASSEFGGNYGYTFGSGTRLTVV.